The clone carrying this T cell receptor (beta chain) was recorded once. The antigen is undetermined. TCRdb keeps only in-frame clones here, not all; method: immunoSEQ multiplex PCR. The repertoire holds 25,000 to 30,000 clones, with more than 90% as singletons. Repeated repertoire sampling spanned the course of chemoradiotherapy. The sample originates from a study of chemoradiotherapy in HPV16-positive cancers. General study points: Candidate HPV-specific clones and E7-related TCR motifs grew in tumor during treatment. Only a couple of HPV16-positive patients supplied the functional HPV-specificity definition.

The CDR3 loop spans 16 amino acids. Germline V gives CDR1 KGHSH, CDR2 LQKENI. The V end was cut by 2 bases, the J end by 1 base, with 14 bases between. This TCR came from a human donor with HPV-associated anogenital cancer. V usage is TRBV18 and J usage is TRBJ1-1, with D perhaps TRBD1 (6 bases). This specimen consisted of blood, obtained from a patient who underwent chemoradiotherapy. The CDR3 sequence is CASSPALGGRNTEAFF. The CDR3 DNA is TGTGCCAGCTCACCAGCTTTGGGGGGGCGGAACACTGAAGCTTTCTTT.